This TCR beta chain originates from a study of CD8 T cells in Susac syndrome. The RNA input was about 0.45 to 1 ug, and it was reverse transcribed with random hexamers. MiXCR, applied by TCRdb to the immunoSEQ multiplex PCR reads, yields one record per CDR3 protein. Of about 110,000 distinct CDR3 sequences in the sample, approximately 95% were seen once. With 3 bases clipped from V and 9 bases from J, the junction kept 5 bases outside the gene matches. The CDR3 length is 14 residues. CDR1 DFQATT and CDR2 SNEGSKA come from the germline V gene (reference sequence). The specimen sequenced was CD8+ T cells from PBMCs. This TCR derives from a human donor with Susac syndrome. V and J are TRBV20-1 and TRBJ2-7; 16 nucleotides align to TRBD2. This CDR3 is CSASPGLAGGPQYF. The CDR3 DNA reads TGCAGTGCTAGCCCGGGACTAGCGGGGGGGCCGCAGTACTTC.